The 8 T cell receptor beta chains below come from one sample, sequenced in a study of cytotoxic CD8 clonotypes in ibrutinib-treated CLL. Clones were sequenced by immunoSEQ multiplex PCR, and TCRdb holds only the in-frame ones, with some missing. The sample lists approximately 84,000 clones; approximately 86% were seen once. Sequenced material: PBMCs, taken before ibrutinib treatment. These receptors came from a human donor with chronic lymphocytic leukemia.

The table lists this clone with a count of one. The chain recombines TRBV7-3 with TRBJ2-3; TRBD2 matches at 13 bases. J gave up 4 bases and V 3 bases, and 4 bases lay outside the gene matches. The CDR3 has 16 residues. The germline V gene encodes CDR1 SGHTA and CDR2 FQGTGA. The CDR3 coding sequence is TGTGCCAGCAGCTTGCGGACTAGCGGGAGTTCAGATACGCAGTATTTT. Translation gives CASSLRTSGSSDTQYF.

V usage is TRBV5-1 and J usage is TRBJ2-3, with TRBD2 identical over 14 bases. Germline-derived CDR1 and CDR2 are SGHRS and YFSETQ. The CDR3 has 20 amino acids. Losses at the gene ends were 4 bases for V and 2 bases for J; bases not matched to a gene: 15. DNA of the CDR3: TGCGCCAGCAGCCCGGGACTAGCGGGAGTTGGGCGTTCTGTCACAGATACGCAGTATTTT. Protein: CASSPGLAGVGRSVTDTQYF.

The J gene is TRBJ2-7, the V gene TRBV28; 9 bases match TRBD1. The CDR3 has 13 residues. V lost 5 bases, J lost 3 bases, and 2 bases stayed unmatched. Looked up from germline, CDR1 is MDHEN and CDR2 is SYDVKM. The CDR3 spells CASSPTGGYEQYF. CDR3 nucleotide sequence: TGTGCCAGCAGTCCGACAGGGGGCTACGAGCAGTACTTC.

The V and J genes are TRBV6-5 and TRBJ1-5, with D possibly being TRBD1 (5 bases). CDR3 size: 15 residues. V gave up 1 base and J gave up 5 bases, with 12 bases separating them. CDR1 MNHEY and CDR2 SVGAGI come from the germline V gene. In DNA form, the CDR3 reads TGTGCCAGCAGTTACTTGGGGCGAGGGGATCAGCCCCAGCATTTT. This encodes CASSYLGRGDQPQHF.

The V and J genes are TRBV18 and TRBJ2-7, with TRBD2 matching over 11 bases. V gave up 6 bases and J gave up 6 bases; unmatched junction bases: 10. The CDR3 sequence is 15 residues long. Germline assignment: CDR1 KGHSH and CDR2 LQKENI. The CDR3 DNA follows: TGTGCCAGCTCCTCACTAGCGGGAGAATCAGGCGAGCAGTACTTC. It translates to CASSSLAGESGEQYF.

CDR3 in DNA: TGCAGCGCCTTGGGGCCCTCCTACGAGCAGTACTTC. Protein product: CSALGPSYEQYF. The chain is built from TRBV29-1 and TRBJ2-7, with D possibly matching TRBD1 (5 bases). Trimming left V 7 bases short and J 0 bases short, with 10 bases between. The germline V gene has CDR1 SQVTM and CDR2 ANQGSEA. The CDR3 has 12 residues.

This clone appeared once. The chain recombines TRBV4-1 with TRBJ2-3; a possible D gene is TRBD1 (6 bases). V was trimmed by 2 bases and J by 4 bases, leaving 7 bases between them. Germline V gives CDR1 MGHRA, CDR2 YSYEKL. CDR3 length equals 13 residues. Here the CDR3 reads CASSQPGADTQYF. The CDR3, as DNA: TGCGCCAGCAGCCAACCAGGGGCAGATACGCAGTATTTT.

The chain uses TRBV28 and TRBJ2-5; D is undetermined. This CDR3 is 11 amino acids long. Germline V lookup: CDR1 MDHEN, CDR2 SYDVKM. The ends were cut back, 2 bases at V and 5 bases at J, with 3 bases in the middle. CDR3 sequence reads: CASSLRETQYF. Here the CDR3 DNA reads TGTGCCAGCAGTTTACGGGAGACCCAGTACTTC.